This T cell receptor beta chain came from a study of blood T cell repertoires in COVID-19. In germline, CDR1 is MDHEN, CDR2 SYDVKM. The CDR3 is 16 residues long. V lost 2 bases to trimming and J lost 1 base, with 11 bases between them. The assay was immunoSEQ multiplex PCR, and TCRdb's table has in-frame clones only and misses some. This sample yields approximately 220,000 clones, of which about nine tenths are seen a single time; 1.2% belongs to the top ten. The participants were between roughly 18 and 100 years old and came from under 25 US areas. Input material: PBMCs or T cells enriched from blood (not recorded which). The source is a man between 25 and 39 years old who had recovered from COVID-19. The chain recombines TRBV28 with TRBJ2-2; no clear D gene. The CDR3: CASSLTPGGNTGELFF. The CDR3 nucleotides read TGTGCCAGCAGTTTAACTCCAGGTGGGAACACCGGGGAGCTGTTTTTT. Filled out from reference TRBV28 and TRBJ2-2, the complete variable domain reads DVKVTQSSRYLVKRTGEKVFLECVQDMDHENMFWYRQDPGLGLRLIYFSYDVKMKEKGDIPEGYSVSREKKERFSLILESASTNQTSMYLCASSLTPGGNTGELFFGEGSRLTVL.